This T cell receptor beta chain was identified in a study of blood T cell repertoires in COVID-19. Original methodology: Nucleated cell counts were estimated from reference gene primer amplification. Assay: immunoSEQ multiplex PCR; the TCRdb copy retains only in-frame clones and omits some. V and J calls and clone size are those listed in that table; D and trimming were worked out from the DNA. Of 350,000 to 400,000 clones listed, roughly 88% are singletons. This CDR3 has 13 amino acids. J gave up 2 bases and V 8 bases, and 3 bases lay outside the gene matches. Germline CDR1 and CDR2: SGHTA and FQGNSA.

The origin of this receptor is a woman younger than 45 with acute COVID-19. The sequencing sample was made of PBMCs or T cells enriched from blood (not recorded which). The genes are TRBV7-2 and TRBJ2-5, with 9 bases matching TRBD2. This chain's CDR3 is CASGSGGQETQYF. As DNA, the CDR3 is TGTGCCAGCGGTAGCGGGGGACAAGAGACCCAGTACTTC. Complete variable domain (other parts from reference TRBV7-2 and TRBJ2-5): GAGVSQSPSNKVTEKGKDVELRCDPISGHTALYWYRQSLGQGLEFLIYFQGNSAPDKSGLPSDRFSAERTGGSVSTLTIQRTQQEDSAVYLCASGSGGQETQYFGPGTRLLVL.